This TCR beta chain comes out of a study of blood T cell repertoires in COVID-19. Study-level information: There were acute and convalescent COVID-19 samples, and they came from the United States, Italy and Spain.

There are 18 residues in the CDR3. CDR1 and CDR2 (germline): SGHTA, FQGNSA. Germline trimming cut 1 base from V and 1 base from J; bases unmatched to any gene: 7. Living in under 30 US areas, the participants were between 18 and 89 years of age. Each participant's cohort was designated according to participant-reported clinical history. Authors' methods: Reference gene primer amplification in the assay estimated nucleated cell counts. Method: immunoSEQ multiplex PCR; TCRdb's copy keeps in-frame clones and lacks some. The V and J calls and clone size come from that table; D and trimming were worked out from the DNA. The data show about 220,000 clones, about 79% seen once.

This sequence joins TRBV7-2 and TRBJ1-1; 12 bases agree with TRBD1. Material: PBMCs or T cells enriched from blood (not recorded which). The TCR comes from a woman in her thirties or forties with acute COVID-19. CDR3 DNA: TGTGCCAGCAGCTTAGAGGGACAGGGGGCGTTGGGGAACACTGAAGCTTTCTTT. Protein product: CASSLEGQGALGNTEAFF.